One and the same sample provided the 28 T cell receptor beta chains below, sequenced in a study of circulating tumor DNA in untreated peripheral T-cell lymphoma. Measured with immunoSEQ multiplex PCR; TCRdb has only the in-frame clones, and not every one. The sample contains approximately 10,000 clones, around 76% of which appear only once. The sample consisted of tumor tissue. These receptors all stem from a human donor with peripheral T-cell lymphoma.

CDR3 sequence reads: CASSLRGRGPYTEAFF. As DNA, the CDR3 is TGCGCCAGCAGCTTGCGCGGTAGGGGGCCATACACTGAAGCTTTCTTT. This chain links TRBV5-1 with TRBJ1-1; 7 bases fit TRBD1. This CDR3 is 16 amino acids long. Trimming cost V 1 base and J 3 bases; bases outside gene matches: 9. Germline assignment: CDR1 SGHRS and CDR2 YFSETQ.

This rearrangement joins TRBV9 to TRBJ2-7, with 7 bases identical to TRBD1. With 5 bases clipped from V and 2 bases from J, the junction kept 7 bases outside the gene matches. Per the germline V gene, CDR1 is SGDLS and CDR2 is YYNGEE. The CDR3 length is 14 residues. The CDR3 coding sequence is TGTGCCAGCAGTGATGACAGGGCAGCCTACGAGCAGTACTTC. The encoded protein is CASSDDRAAYEQYF. Based on the CDR3 plus reference TRBV9 and TRBJ2-7, the full variable domain is DSGVTQTPKHLITATGQRVTLRCSPRSGDLSVYWYQQSLDQGLQFLIQYYNGEERAKGNILERFSAQQFPDLHSELNLSSLELGDSALYFCASSDDRAAYEQYFGPGTRLTVT.

The rearrangement uses TRBV18 and TRBJ1-1, with D hard to call. The germline CDR1 and CDR2 sequences are KGHSH and LQKENI. V lost 4 bases to trimming and J lost 1 base, with 10 bases between them. The CDR3 covers 14 residues. CDR3 loop: CASSQEVGNTEAFF. The CDR3 nucleotides read TGTGCCAGCTCACAGGAGGTAGGGAACACTGAAGCTTTCTTT.

This sequence joins TRBV29-1 and TRBJ2-3, with a possible D match to TRBD2 (6 bases). The length of the CDR3 is 14 residues. The germline CDR1 and CDR2 sequences are SQVTM and ANQGSEA. Trimming took 0 bases from V and 0 from J, leaving 7 bases between them. The CDR3 sequence: CSVEDGTSTDTQYF. Written as DNA, the CDR3 is TGCAGCGTTGAAGACGGGACTAGCACAGATACGCAGTATTTT.

The V and J genes are TRBV6-8 and TRBJ1-1; no clear D gene. Germline V lookup: CDR1 MNHGY, CDR2 SAAAGT. Trimming cost V 4 bases and J 0 bases, with 15 bases left between them. This CDR3 is 16 amino acids long. The CDR3 sequence is CASSSTAKTMNTEAFF. As DNA, the CDR3 is TGTGCCAGCAGTTCCACGGCGAAGACAATGAACACTGAAGCTTTCTTT.

The CDR3 protein is CASSTPQGYTIYF. The DNA of the CDR3 is TGTGCCAGCAGCACGCCCCAGGGATACACCATATATTTT. This chain uses TRBV7-4 with TRBJ1-3; tentatively, D is TRBD1 (5 bases). Germline CDR1 is SGHVT and CDR2 is SQSDAQ. The V end lost 5 bases, the J end lost 8 bases, and 13 bases lay between the germline ends. The CDR3 runs 13 residues.

The chain recombines TRBV19 with TRBJ2-3; TRBD1 might be the D (6 bases). The CDR3 is made up of 14 amino acids. CDR1 and CDR2 (germline): LNHDA, SQIVND (reference sequence). Trimming stripped 7 bases from V and 0 bases from J, with 11 bases between. DNA for the CDR3: TGTGCCAGTAACGATGGGGGCAGCACAGATACGCAGTATTTT. Its protein is CASNDGGSTDTQYF. The whole variable domain, filled in from reference TRBV19 and TRBJ2-3, reads DGGITQSPKYLFRKEGQNVTLSCEQNLNHDAMYWYRQDPGQGLRLIYYSQIVNDFQKGDIAEGYSVSREKKESFPLTVTSAQKNPTAFYLCASNDGGSTDTQYFGPGTRLTVL.

The rearrangement joins TRBV30 to TRBJ2-2; D uncertain. The CDR3 loop spans 11 amino acids. In germline, CDR1 is GTSNPN, CDR2 SVGIG (reference sequence). Trimming pared 4 bases from V and 4 bases from J, leaving 4 bases between. The CDR3 reads CAWTVTGELFF. The CDR3 DNA is TGTGCCTGGACAGTCACCGGGGAGCTGTTTTTT.

This chain links TRBV28 with TRBJ2-5; possibly TRBD1 for D (7 bases). The V and J ends lost 10 bases and 4 bases respectively, with 16 bases between them. The CDR3 is 13 amino acids. The germline gives CDR1 MDHEN, CDR2 SYDVKM. CDR3 in amino acids: CAIEAGGGETQYF. The CDR3 coding sequence is TGTGCCATCGAGGCAGGGGGAGGAGAGACCCAGTACTTC.

This rearrangement joins TRBV29-1 to TRBJ2-7; D may correspond to TRBD1 or TRBD2 (5 bases each). The V end lost 1 base, the J end lost 3 bases, and 10 bases lay between the germline ends. The CDR3 runs 13 residues. The V gene's germline CDR1 is SQVTM and CDR2 ANQGSEA. The CDR3 sequence: CSVEGTGLYEQYF. DNA for the CDR3: TGCAGCGTTGAAGGGACGGGGCTCTACGAGCAGTACTTC.

This chain links TRBV6-8 with TRBJ1-4; a possible D gene is TRBD1 (6 bases). The CDR3 has 13 residues. Per the germline V gene, CDR1 is MNHGY and CDR2 is SAAAGT. The ends were cut back, 10 bases at V and 4 bases at J, with 13 bases in the middle. The chain's CDR3 is CAITPGDNEKLFF. DNA of the CDR3: TGTGCCATCACCCCAGGGGATAATGAAAAACTGTTTTTT.

The chain employs TRBV30 and TRBJ2-7, with unresolved D. This CDR3 has 12 amino acids. V dropped 2 bases and J dropped 1 base, with 6 bases sitting between them. Germline-derived CDR1 and CDR2 are GTSNPN and SVGIG (reference sequence). In nucleotides, the CDR3 is TGTGCCTGGAGTCCCCAGTCCTACGAGCAGTACTTC. This encodes CAWSPQSYEQYF.

The rearrangement joins TRBV10-1 to TRBJ2-2; D not certain. This CDR3 is 11 amino acids long. The germline V and J ends were trimmed by 8 bases and 7 bases, with 8 bases remaining between them. Germline CDR1 and CDR2: WNHNN and SYGVQD (reference sequence). The CDR3 loop is CASEGSGELFF. The CDR3 region has the DNA TGCGCCAGCGAAGGCAGCGGGGAGCTGTTTTTT.

V is TRBV28 and J is TRBJ2-5; the match to TRBD1 covers 9 bases. Germline trimming cut 8 bases from V and 3 bases from J; bases unmatched to any gene: 16. The CDR3 has 17 residues. Germline V gene lookup returns CDR1 MDHEN and CDR2 SYDVKM. CDR3 nucleotide sequence: TGTGCCAGCTCCCTCTATATAGACAGGGGGACGAAAGAGACCCAGTACTTC. Translating gives CASSLYIDRGTKETQYF.

The chain carries TRBV6-8 and TRBJ2-7, with a tentative D call TRBD2 (7 bases). The CDR3 totals 14 residues. The germline CDR1 and CDR2 sequences are MNHGY and SAAAGT. Trimming removed 2 bases at V and 2 bases at J, with 10 bases between. The CDR3 DNA reads as TGTGCCAGCAGTTACGGGAGGGGGGCCTACGAGCAGTACTTC. Translating gives CASSYGRGAYEQYF.

This clone was observed a handful of times. The chain uses TRBV1 and TRBJ1-1. TRBV1 is labeled a pseudogene. The CDR3 runs 14 residues. The CDR3 DNA follows: TGCGCCAGCAGCCAAGATCCTGGTAAGACTGAAGCTTTCTTT. It specifies CASSQDPGKTEAFF.

CDR3 in DNA: TGTGCCAGCAGTGCCGCCCTAAGAAACAGCGTCTATGGCTACACCTTC. This codes for CASSAALRNSVYGYTF. The V call is TRBV6-8, the J call TRBJ1-2; unclear D gene. CDR1 and CDR2 from the germline V gene are MNHGY and SAAAGT. The CDR3 is 16 amino acids. Trimming shortened V by 5 bases and J by 4 bases, and 20 bases separated the two germline ends.

The chain recombines TRBV6-8 with TRBJ1-5; D gene unclear. Germline V gene data show CDR1 as MNHGY and CDR2 as SAAAGT. This CDR3 region has 13 residues. V dropped 6 bases and J dropped 4 bases, with 10 bases sitting between them. Here the CDR3 reads CASRVGNNQPQHF. CDR3 sequence (DNA): TGTGCCAGCAGGGTGGGTAATAATCAGCCCCAGCATTTT.

The J gene is TRBJ2-5, the V gene TRBV7-7; unclear D gene. Trimming left V 3 bases short and J 0 bases short, with 14 bases between. The CDR3 runs 16 residues. The germline gives CDR1 SSHAT, CDR2 FNYEAQ (reference sequence). CDR3 sequence: CASSFGNTRYQETQYF. CDR3 DNA: TGTGCCAGCAGCTTTGGGAACACAAGGTACCAAGAGACCCAGTACTTC.

V and J are TRBV29-1 and TRBJ2-7; 9 bases line up with TRBD1. The CDR3 loop spans 12 amino acids. Germline V gene sequence: CDR1 SQVTM, CDR2 ANQGSEA. With 4 bases clipped from V and 5 bases from J, the junction kept 3 bases outside the gene matches. The CDR3: CSVVGDRDEQYF. DNA for the CDR3: TGCAGCGTTGTGGGGGACAGGGACGAGCAGTACTTC.

The genes are TRBV6-8 and TRBJ1-4; TRBD1 matches 8 bases. Germline trimming cut 7 bases from V and 8 bases from J; bases unmatched to any gene: 9. The CDR3 totals 14 residues. The germline V gene encodes CDR1 MNHGY and CDR2 SAAAGT. The CDR3 is CASTKDRDGEKLFF. The CDR3 DNA reads as TGTGCCAGCACTAAGGACAGGGATGGGGAAAAACTGTTTTTT.

The V and J genes are TRBV9 and TRBJ2-2, with 8 bases aligning to TRBD1. V lost 4 bases and J lost 4; bases outside the gene matches: 3. This CDR3 is 14 amino acids long. Germline-derived CDR1 and CDR2 are SGDLS and YYNGEE. CDR3 loop: CASSPQGATGELFF. For the CDR3, the DNA is TGTGCCAGCAGCCCCCAGGGGGCCACCGGGGAGCTGTTTTTT.

For the CDR3, the DNA is TGTGCCAGCAGAGAGGGTCCCTCCTACAATGAGCAGTTCTTC. Its protein product is CASREGPSYNEQFF. This rearrangement joins TRBV9 to TRBJ2-1; a weak D match, TRBD2 (5 bases). The CDR3 covers 14 residues. V dropped 5 bases and J dropped 0 bases, with 9 bases sitting between them. The germline V gene encodes CDR1 SGDLS and CDR2 YYNGEE. Full variable domain (missing parts from reference TRBV9 and TRBJ2-1): DSGVTQTPKHLITATGQRVTLRCSPRSGDLSVYWYQQSLDQGLQFLIQYYNGEERAKGNILERFSAQQFPDLHSELNLSSLELGDSALYFCASREGPSYNEQFFGPGTRLTVL.

The CDR3 nucleotides are TGTGCCAGCAGCTTGGTTACTAGCGGACAAGAGACCCAGTACTTC. Translation gives CASSLVTSGQETQYF. The rearrangement joins TRBV11-3 to TRBJ2-5; 8 bases fit TRBD2. This CDR3 contains 15 residues. Per the germline V gene, CDR1 is SGHNT and CDR2 is YENEEA. After removal of 3 bases from V and 2 bases from J, the junction contained 5 bases not matched to a gene.

This clone has a single count. The rearrangement links TRBV18 to TRBJ1-5; D not certain. V lost 3 bases and J lost 3, with 6 bases in between. This CDR3 region has 13 residues. Germline V CDR1 and CDR2: KGHSH, LQKENI. The CDR3 coding sequence is TGTGCCAGCTCACCTGGAGACAATCAGCCCCAGCATTTT. Its protein is CASSPGDNQPQHF. Supplemented by reference TRBV18 and TRBJ1-5, the full variable domain reads NAGVMQNPRHLVRRRGQEARLRCSPMKGHSHVYWYRQLPEEGLKFMVYLQKENIIDESGMPKERFSAEFPKEGPSILRIQQVVRGDSAAYFCASSPGDNQPQHFGDGTRLSIL.

The chain has TRBV5-1 and TRBJ2-3; tentative D call: TRBD1 (5 bases). The V end lost 3 bases, the J end lost 1 base, and 9 bases lay between the germline ends. This CDR3 spans 14 amino acids. Germline V gene sequence: CDR1 SGHRS, CDR2 YFSETQ. The DNA of the CDR3 is TGCGCCAGCAGCTCCCTAGGGGGCACAGATACGCAGTATTTT. It yields the protein CASSSLGGTDTQYF.

The chain uses TRBV1 and TRBJ1-2; the listed D gene, TRBD1, was not tested against the DNA. TRBV1 is a listed pseudogene. The CDR3 runs to 14 residues. CDR3 amino acids: CASSQVDREYGYTF. For the CDR3, the DNA is TGCGCCAGCAGCCAAGTCGACAGGGAATATGGCTACACCTTC.

This chain uses TRBV7-2 with TRBJ1-6; a weak D match, TRBD1 (5 bases). V lost 1 base, J lost 13 bases, and 11 bases lay in between. From germline, CDR1 is SGHTA and CDR2 FQGNSA. CDR3 length: 13 amino acids. CDR3 loop: CASSLGGGTPLHF. For the CDR3, the DNA is TGTGCCAGCAGCTTAGGAGGAGGGACGCCCCTCCACTTT. The full variable domain, its missing parts supplied by reference TRBV7-2 and TRBJ1-6, is GAGVSQSPSNKVTEKGKDVELRCDPISGHTALYWYRQSLGQGLEFLIYFQGNSAPDKSGLPSDRFSAERTGGSVSTLTIQRTQQEDSAVYLCASSLGGGTPLHFGNGTRLTVT.